The sequence of this TCR beta chain was determined in a study of Graves' ophthalmopathy and Graves' hyperthyroidism. For the study at large: Hyperthyroidism counted as stable given no ophthalmopathy within 18 months of follow-up. Notes on the study in general: Sensitivity reached approximately 89% and specificity 81.08% for a 13-signature model separating ophthalmopathy from stable hyperthyroidism. In blood appeared most of the expanded thyroid clonotypes whose frequency exceeded 0.001.

V dropped 8 bases and J dropped 8 bases, with 12 bases sitting between them. CDR3 length: 12 residues. Germline V lookup: CDR1 MNHEY, CDR2 SVGAGI. In the case of this clonotype: Antigen specificity is unknown.

From RNA, the CDR3 regions of TCR beta chains were amplified and sequenced. Second-round multiplex PCR came after a first-round RT-PCR that employed HTBI primers. TCRdb re-called the multiplex PCR reads through MiXCR, storing one row per CDR3 protein. The sample includes about 1.2 million distinct CDR3 sequences, 35% to 45% of them seen just once. The sequencing input was peripheral blood or thyroid tissue (not recorded which). The receptor was isolated from an adult man with Graves' hyperthyroidism. The chain recombines TRBV6-5 with TRBJ1-4, with D unresolved. CDR3 DNA sequence: TGTGCCAGCGCGGAAGTGGGCGAAAAACTGTTTTTT. Protein sequence: CASAEVGEKLFF.